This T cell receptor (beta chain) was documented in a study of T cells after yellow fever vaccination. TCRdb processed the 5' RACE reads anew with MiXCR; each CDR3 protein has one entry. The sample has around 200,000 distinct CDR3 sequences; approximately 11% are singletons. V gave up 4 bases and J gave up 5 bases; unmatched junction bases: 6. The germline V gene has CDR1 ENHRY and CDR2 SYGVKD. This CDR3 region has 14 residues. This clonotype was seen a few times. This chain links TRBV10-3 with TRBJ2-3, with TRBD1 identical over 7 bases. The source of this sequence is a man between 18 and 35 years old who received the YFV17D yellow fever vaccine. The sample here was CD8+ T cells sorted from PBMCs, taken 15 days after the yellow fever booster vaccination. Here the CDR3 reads CAISGNRDRDTQYF. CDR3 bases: TGTGCCATCAGTGGGAACCGGGACAGAGATACGCAGTATTTT.